This T cell receptor (beta chain) comes out of a study of blood T cell repertoires in COVID-19. Assay used: immunoSEQ multiplex PCR; TCRdb lists only in-frame clones, some missing. Of some 180,000 clones in the sample, 85% were seen once. The germline CDR1 and CDR2 sequences are SGHDT and YYEEEE. This CDR3 region has 16 residues. V lost 2 bases and J lost 0; bases outside the gene matches: 5. Sequenced material: PBMCs or T cells enriched from blood (not recorded which). The rearrangement uses TRBV5-6 and TRBJ1-1; TRBD1 matches at 9 bases. This TCR came from a man in his forties who had recovered from COVID-19. DNA of the CDR3: TGTGCCAGCAGCTTAAGGGACAGGGCTTTGAACACTGAAGCTTTCTTT. It codes for CASSLRDRALNTEAFF.